One sample yielded the 20 T cell receptor beta chains listed below, sequenced in a study of cytotoxic CD8 clonotypes in ibrutinib-treated CLL. Here immunoSEQ multiplex PCR was the method, and the copy in TCRdb shows in-frame clones only, minus some. The sample consists of 130,000 to 150,000 clones, roughly three quarters of them appearing once. The specimen comprised PBMCs, sampled after 12 months of ibrutinib treatment. These receptor sequences come from a human donor with chronic lymphocytic leukemia.

The chain employs TRBV4-3 and TRBJ1-2; possible D gene TRBD1, 5 bases. Germline CDR1 is LGHNA and CDR2 is YSLEER. V was shortened by 2 bases and J by 4 bases, with 14 bases between the two germline ends. The CDR3 is made up of 15 amino acids. This chain's CDR3 is CASSQNGAGGYGYTF. The CDR3 DNA is TGCGCCAGCAGCCAAAACGGGGCAGGAGGCTATGGCTACACCTTC.

V and J are TRBV11-2 and TRBJ2-2, with 7 bases identical to TRBD2. This CDR3 comprises 16 residues. Germline CDR1 and CDR2: SGHAT and FQNNGV. Losses at the gene ends were 2 bases for V and 6 bases for J; bases not matched to a gene: 9. CDR3 DNA sequence: TGTGCCAGCAGCTTATGGTCAGGAGCGGGGCCCGGGGAGCTGTTTTTT. Translated, it gives CASSLWSGAGPGELFF.

This clone was observed a handful of times. The CDR3 nucleotides read TGTGCCAGCAGCTCACCGACAGGGAGAACTGAAGCTTTCTTT. It specifies CASSSPTGRTEAFF. The chain has TRBV5-6 and TRBJ1-1; 7 nucleotides align to TRBD1. The germline gives CDR1 SGHDT, CDR2 YYEEEE. The CDR3 has 14 amino acids. J gave up 5 bases and V 3 bases, and 7 bases lay outside the gene matches.

The V and J genes are TRBV19 and TRBJ2-1; D might be TRBD1 or TRBD2, each matching 6 bases. Trimming cost V 6 bases and J 5 bases, with 17 bases left between them. There are 15 residues in the CDR3. Germline loops: CDR1 LNHDA, CDR2 SQIVND (reference sequence). Here the CDR3 DNA reads TGTGCCAGTAGCCTTTACGGAGGGGGAAACAATGAGCAGTTCTTC. Protein sequence: CASSLYGGGNNEQFF.

The chain combines TRBV4-2 with TRBJ2-1; 11 bases agree with TRBD2. This CDR3 comprises 15 residues. Germline V lookup: CDR1 LGHNA, CDR2 YNFKEQ. V lost 2 bases, J lost 4 bases, and 1 base stayed unmatched. In DNA, the CDR3 is TGTGCCAGCAGCCAAATAGCGGGAGGGTACAATGAGCAGTTCTTC. It is translated as CASSQIAGGYNEQFF.

V and J are TRBV5-1 and TRBJ2-6, with TRBD1 identical over 8 bases. V trimming: 5 bases; J trimming: 0 bases; junction bases outside the gene matches: 4. The CDR3 sequence is 16 residues long. The germline V gene encodes CDR1 SGHRS and CDR2 YFSETQ. The CDR3 region is CASRDRDFSGANVLTF. CDR3 nucleotides: TGCGCCAGCAGGGACAGGGATTTCTCTGGGGCCAACGTCCTGACTTTC. Full variable domain (missing parts from reference TRBV5-1 and TRBJ2-6): KAGVTQTPRYLIKTRGQQVTLSCSPISGHRSVSWYQQTPGQGLQFLFEYFSETQRNKGNFPGRFSGRQFSNSRSEMNVSTLELGDSALYLCASRDRDFSGANVLTFGAGSRLTVL.

V gene TRBV4-3 combines with J gene TRBJ1-5; D unclear. The CDR3 has 14 residues. Germline-derived CDR1 and CDR2 are LGHNA and YSLEER. V dropped 0 bases and J dropped 2 bases, with 5 bases sitting between them. As DNA, the CDR3 is TGCGCCAGCAGCCAAGAAATTCGCAATCAGCCCCAGCATTTT. Its protein product is CASSQEIRNQPQHF.

The chain links TRBV27 to TRBJ1-5; 8 bases match TRBD1. Germline V gene sequence: CDR1 MNHEY, CDR2 SMNVEV (reference sequence). There are 16 residues in the CDR3. With V trimmed by 2 bases and J by 7 bases, 10 bases remained unmatched. CDR3 in DNA: TGTGCCAGCAGTTTACCCGGTCAGGGGGCAGGGCAGCCCCAGCATTTT. Translation: CASSLPGQGAGQPQHF.

This chain joins TRBV18 and TRBJ2-5, with TRBD2 matching 12 bases. The J call may be incorrect, as the DNA end agrees better with TRBJ2-7. The length of the CDR3 is 15 residues. The germline CDR1 and CDR2 sequences are KGHSH and LQKENI. In nucleotides, the CDR3 is TGTGCCAGCTCACCCGGACTAGCGGGGACCTACGAGCAGTACTTC. Translated: CASSPGLAGTYEQYF.

The genes are TRBV7-8 and TRBJ2-1, with D tentatively TRBD1 (5 bases). CDR3 length equals 13 residues. Trimming shortened V by 0 bases and J by 8 bases, and 8 bases separated the two germline ends. Germline CDR1 is SGHVS and CDR2 is FQNEAQ. CDR3 protein: CASSLASGHEQFF. The DNA of the CDR3 is TGTGCCAGCAGCTTAGCTTCAGGGCATGAGCAGTTCTTC.

V usage is TRBV5-6 and J usage is TRBJ2-7; 11 bases are shared with TRBD2. The CDR3 has 15 amino acids. V lost 0 bases and J lost 3; bases outside the gene matches: 2. Germline V CDR1 and CDR2: SGHDT, YYEEEE. For the CDR3, the DNA is TGTGCCAGCAGCTTGGAACTAGCGGGAGTCTACGAGCAGTACTTC. Residues: CASSLELAGVYEQYF.

This chain links TRBV15 with TRBJ1-5; perhaps TRBD1 as D (5 bases). Germline V gene data show CDR1 as LNHNV and CDR2 as YYDKDF (reference sequence). The CDR3 is 14 residues long. Between the trimmed V and J ends, which lost 0 bases and 9 bases, there was a span of 12 bases. In DNA, the CDR3 is TGTGCCACCAGCAGAGATCGGGGGTTCGGGCCCCAGCATTTT. Its translation: CATSRDRGFGPQHF.

The rearrangement joins TRBV18 to TRBJ2-3; TRBD1 might be the D (5 bases). Germline V gives CDR1 KGHSH, CDR2 LQKENI. The CDR3 spans 14 residues. Trimming removed 4 bases at V and 2 bases at J, with 10 bases between. This CDR3 is CASSQDSNTDTQYF. The CDR3 nucleotides are TGTGCCAGCTCACAAGACAGCAACACAGATACGCAGTATTTT.

The gene calls are TRBV4-3 and TRBJ2-1; tentatively, D is TRBD1 (6 bases). V was shortened by 4 bases and J by 3 bases, with 19 bases between the two germline ends. The CDR3 is 17 amino acids. Germline CDR1 reads LGHNA; CDR2 reads YSLEER. Here the CDR3 reads CASSPLTGTQIYNEQFF. The CDR3 DNA is TGCGCCAGCAGCCCGTTGACCGGGACACAAATCTACAATGAGCAGTTCTTC.

This clone came up a few times. The gene calls are TRBV10-3 and TRBJ2-5, with no clear D. CDR3 length: 13 residues. CDR1 and CDR2 from the germline V gene are ENHRY and SYGVKD. V lost 2 bases to trimming and J lost 2 bases, with 6 bases between them. The CDR3 sequence is CAISETVQETQYF. Written as DNA, the CDR3 is TGTGCCATCAGTGAGACCGTACAAGAGACCCAGTACTTC.

This clone was recorded only once. The chain combines TRBV2 with TRBJ2-7, with 13 nucleotides matching TRBD2. J was trimmed by 7 bases and V by 11 bases; bases with no gene match: 8. Germline assignment: CDR1 SNHLY and CDR2 FYNNEI. CDR3 length: 13 amino acids. Here the CDR3 reads CAGGLAGEGEQYF. Written as DNA, the CDR3 is TGTGCCGGCGGACTAGCGGGAGAGGGTGAGCAGTACTTC.

In this sample, this clone turned up a few times. This chain joins TRBV30 and TRBJ1-2, with D perhaps matching TRBD1 (6 bases). Germline V gene data show CDR1 as GTSNPN and CDR2 as SVGIG (reference sequence). The V end lost 0 bases, the J end lost 8 bases, and 13 bases lay between the germline ends. The CDR3 length is 13 residues. For the CDR3, the DNA is TGTGCCTGGAGTGTACAGGGCAGCTGGGGCTACACCTTC. This sequence encodes CAWSVQGSWGYTF.

The V and J genes are TRBV29-1 and TRBJ2-1; D uncertain. The CDR3 contains 10 residues. V was shortened by 7 bases and J by 8 bases, with 9 bases between the two germline ends. From germline, CDR1 is SQVTM and CDR2 ANQGSEA. The DNA of the CDR3 is TGCAGCGCCGAGTTTTATGAGCAGTTCTTC. Translated, it gives CSAEFYEQFF.

V gene TRBV4-3 combines with J gene TRBJ2-2; D remains ambiguous. The germline V and J ends were trimmed by 2 bases and 8 bases, with 18 bases remaining between them. In germline, CDR1 is LGHNA, CDR2 YSLEER. This CDR3 is 16 amino acids long. Written as DNA, the CDR3 is TGCGCCAGCAGCCAAAATCGGGCCTTCTACCGGGGGGAGCTGTTTTTT. It specifies CASSQNRAFYRGELFF.

The V and J genes are TRBV28 and TRBJ1-5; TRBD1 agrees at 9 bases. This CDR3 has 16 residues. Germline V CDR1 and CDR2: MDHEN, SYDVKM. V was pared by 3 bases and J by 9 bases, with 12 bases of the junction left unmatched. The CDR3 DNA reads as TGTGCCAGCAGTTTTGTTTCGGGACAGGGAAATTGGCCCCAGCATTTT. It specifies CASSFVSGQGNWPQHF.